A single sample gave rise to the 29 T cell receptor beta chains below, sequenced in a study of T cells in Graves' hyperthyroidism and ophthalmopathy. It was RNA transcripts that yielded the amplified TCR beta CDR3 regions. When the TCR CDR3 underwent first-round RT-PCR, the HTBI primer set was used. TCRdb recomputed calls from the multiplex PCR reads with MiXCR, one row per CDR3 protein. The sample contains about 510,000 distinct CDR3 sequences, about 15% of which appear only once. The sequencing sample was made of blood. Receptors were obtained from a woman aged 40 to 50 with Graves' hyperthyroidism.

V gene TRBV6-2 or TRBV6-3 combines with J gene TRBJ2-6; D perhaps matches TRBD2 (6 bases). Germline CDR1 and CDR2: MNHEY and SVGEGT. V lost 0 bases and J 4 bases, leaving 10 bases between the germline ends. The CDR3 has 16 residues. The chain's CDR3 is CASSYSEGGGANVLTF. The CDR3 nucleotides are TGTGCCAGCAGTTACTCGGAGGGCGGGGGGGCCAACGTCCTGACTTTC.

This clonotype was seen many times. The CDR3 nucleotides read TGCGCCAGCAGCTCGAATAACAGGGGAACCGGGGAGCTGTTTTTT. It yields the protein CASSSNNRGTGELFF. The chain carries TRBV5-1 and TRBJ2-2, with 7 positions matching TRBD1. Germline loops: CDR1 SGHRS, CDR2 YFSETQ. The CDR3 covers 15 residues. The junction had 7 bases not matched to a gene; V was cut back by 3 bases and J by 5 bases.

This clonotype was detected ten times or more. The CDR3 DNA is TGTGCCAGCAGTGTTCCAGGCCTCTATCAAGAGACCCAGTACTTC. Its protein is CASSVPGLYQETQYF. V gene TRBV2 combines with J gene TRBJ2-5; D is uncertain. The V end was cut by 4 bases, the J end by 2 bases, with 14 bases between. Germline loops: CDR1 SNHLY, CDR2 FYNNEI. CDR3 length: 15 amino acids.

This clonotype was seen at least ten times. CDR3 residues: CASSAAPGGYGYTF. CDR3 sequence (DNA): TGTGCCAGCAGCGCGGCTCCTGGCGGTTATGGCTACACCTTC. This chain links TRBV5-5 with TRBJ1-2; D unresolved. The CDR3 sequence is 14 residues long. Deletions cut 4 bases from V and 5 bases from J, with 15 bases between. Germline CDR1 and CDR2: SGHKS and YYEKEE (reference sequence).

This clonotype was counted many times. The J gene is TRBJ2-3, the V gene TRBV5-6, with D perhaps TRBD1 or TRBD2 (6 bases each). Germline CDR1 and CDR2: SGHDT and YYEEEE. CDR3 length: 16 residues. Trimming pared 1 base from V and 3 bases from J, leaving 15 bases between. The CDR3 is CASSLRGESKTDTQYF. CDR3 sequence (DNA): TGTGCCAGCAGCTTGAGGGGGGAAAGTAAAACAGATACGCAGTATTTT.

The V gene is TRBV20-1, the J gene TRBJ2-4; D call uncertain. The CDR3 runs to 16 residues. The ends were cut back, 0 bases at V and 2 bases at J, with 14 bases in the middle. From germline, CDR1 is DFQATT and CDR2 SNEGSKA (reference sequence). This CDR3 is CSARERAVLTKNIQYF. The CDR3 nucleotides are TGCAGTGCTAGAGAACGGGCCGTACTAACCAAAAACATTCAGTACTTC.

This clonotype was seen many times. The J gene is TRBJ2-7, the V gene TRBV3-1; the match to TRBD2 covers 10 bases. After removal of 5 bases from V and 2 bases from J, the junction contained 6 bases not matched to a gene. Germline V gene data show CDR1 as LGHDT and CDR2 as YNNKEL (reference sequence). The CDR3 totals 15 residues. The CDR3 reads CASSETGTSAYEQYF. The CDR3 DNA is TGTGCCAGCAGCGAGACCGGGACTAGCGCCTACGAGCAGTACTTC.

The table lists this clonotype with a few counts. Written as DNA, the CDR3 is TGTGCCAGTAGTATAGGCACCGCTAGCGGGATCTCCTACAATGAGCAGTTCTTC. This gives the protein CASSIGTASGISYNEQFF. The rearrangement joins TRBV19 to TRBJ2-1; 9 bases align to TRBD2. The V gene end was trimmed by 1 base and the J gene end by 0 bases; junction bases not matched to a gene: 7. The CDR3 runs 18 residues. Germline assignment: CDR1 LNHDA and CDR2 SQIVND (reference sequence).

This clonotype was detected ten times or more. V and J are TRBV5-1 and TRBJ2-1; 7 bases align to TRBD1. The CDR3 has 13 residues. Looked up from germline, CDR1 is SGHRS and CDR2 is YFSETQ. Losses at the gene ends were 0 bases for V and 8 bases for J; bases not matched to a gene: 2. The CDR3 region is CASSLGDSYEQFF. CDR3 sequence (DNA): TGCGCCAGCAGCTTGGGGGACAGTTATGAGCAGTTCTTC.

This clonotype was seen repeatedly, ten times or more. The chain has TRBV20-1 and TRBJ1-5, with a tentative D call TRBD1 (5 bases). With 3 bases removed from V and 0 bases from J, the gap between germline ends came to 9 bases. Germline lookup yields CDR1 DFQATT and CDR2 SNEGSKA (reference sequence). The CDR3 sequence is 14 residues long. The CDR3 loop is CSASEGHSNQPQHF. CDR3 DNA: TGCAGTGCTAGTGAGGGGCATAGCAATCAGCCCCAGCATTTT.

In this sample, this clonotype turned up many times. CDR3 coding DNA: TGTGCCAGCACCGAAGGTGGGCGATTGGGCACCGGGGAGCTGTTTTTT. Residues: CASTEGGRLGTGELFF. The chain carries TRBV2 and TRBJ2-2; D gene unclear. The CDR3 sequence is 16 residues long. The ends were cut back, 7 bases at V and 4 bases at J, with 19 bases in the middle. Germline loops: CDR1 SNHLY, CDR2 FYNNEI.

The chain links TRBV28 to TRBJ1-5; 12 bases are a match to TRBD1. Per the germline V gene, CDR1 is MDHEN and CDR2 is SYDVKM. The CDR3 has 16 residues. V gave up 8 bases and J gave up 3 bases; unmatched junction bases: 8. Written as DNA, the CDR3 is TGTGCCAGCGGGGACAGGGGGCGGACATACAATCAGCCCCAGCATTTT. Amino acids: CASGDRGRTYNQPQHF. The whole variable domain, remainder taken from reference TRBV28 and TRBJ1-5, is DVKVTQSSRYLVKRTGEKVFLECVQDMDHENMFWYRQDPGLGLRLIYFSYDVKMKEKGDIPEGYSVSREKKERFSLILESASTNQTSMYLCASGDRGRTYNQPQHFGDGTRLSIL.

Ten or more counts support this clonotype. This chain connects TRBV20-1 to TRBJ2-1; the D gene is possibly TRBD2 (6 bases). The V gene lost 4 bases and the J gene lost 1 base, with 26 bases spanning the gap. This CDR3 spans 19 amino acids. Germline V gene data show CDR1 as DFQATT and CDR2 as SNEGSKA (reference sequence). In nucleotides, the CDR3 is TGCAGTGCTACTGATCCGGGACTCCACCTTTTTCCATCCTACAATGAGCAGTTCTTC. It specifies CSATDPGLHLFPSYNEQFF.

The chain has TRBV2 and TRBJ2-6; D tentatively fits TRBD1 or TRBD2 (5 bases each). The CDR3 runs to 14 residues. Trimming cost V 7 bases and J 4 bases, with 11 bases left between them. Germline V gene data show CDR1 as SNHLY and CDR2 as FYNNEI. The CDR3 is CASTRGEGANVLTF. CDR3 nucleotides: TGTGCCAGCACTAGGGGAGAAGGGGCCAACGTCCTGACTTTC.

This clonotype was observed many times. The chain has TRBV2 and TRBJ2-7; unclear D gene. The CDR3 has 11 residues. CDR1 is SNHLY, CDR2 FYNNEI, per germline. Trimming took 8 bases from V and 5 from J, leaving 10 bases between them. The CDR3 loop reads CASGVDHEQYF. In DNA form, the CDR3 reads TGTGCCAGCGGGGTAGACCACGAGCAGTACTTC.

This clonotype has a handful of counts. The genes are TRBV19 and TRBJ2-3; TRBD2 matches 8 bases. V shed 1 base and J 4 bases; nucleotides not matched to a gene: 4. The CDR3 has 15 amino acids. Germline assignment: CDR1 LNHDA and CDR2 SQIVND (reference sequence). The chain's CDR3 is CASSIGAGAPDTQYF. CDR3 bases: TGTGCCAGTAGTATAGGAGCGGGAGCCCCAGATACGCAGTATTTT.

This clonotype has ten or more counts. This chain joins TRBV28 and TRBJ1-2, with a tentative D call TRBD1 (5 bases). Trimming removed 1 base from V and 2 bases from J, with 8 bases in between. The CDR3 totals 14 residues. CDR1 is MDHEN and CDR2 is SYDVKM in the germline V gene. CDR3 sequence reads: CASSLYRSNYGYTF. The CDR3 coding sequence is TGTGCCAGCAGTTTATACAGGTCAAACTATGGCTACACCTTC.

This clonotype was recorded at least ten times. The J gene is TRBJ1-1, the V gene TRBV7-8; no clear D gene. Trimming took off 3 bases at V and 0 bases at J, with 11 bases between the two ends. The CDR3 contains 15 residues. Germline loops: CDR1 SGHVS, CDR2 FQNEAQ. The CDR3, as DNA: TGTGCCAGCAGCTTTGGTTCACTAATGAACACTGAAGCTTTCTTT. Translated: CASSFGSLMNTEAFF.

Many counts were recorded for this clonotype. This CDR3 is CASSPPGPAGISTDTQYF. The CDR3 nucleotides read TGTGCCAGCAGCCCCCCCGGCCCCGCCGGGATCAGCACAGATACGCAGTATTTT. The chain combines TRBV7-3 with TRBJ2-3; D perhaps matches TRBD2 (5 bases). Germline V lookup: CDR1 SGHTA, CDR2 FQGTGA. Between the trimmed V and J ends, which lost 5 bases and 0 bases, there was a span of 21 bases. The CDR3 is made up of 18 amino acids.

Many counts were recorded for this clonotype. The J gene is TRBJ1-2, the V gene TRBV12-3 or TRBV12-4; D might be TRBD1 (5 bases). The CDR3 consists of 14 residues. With 5 bases removed from V and 0 bases from J, the gap between germline ends came to 10 bases. CDR3 nucleotides: TGTGCCAGCAGTCTGGGGCTACCTAACTATGGCTACACCTTC. It is translated as CASSLGLPNYGYTF.

This clonotype was recorded at least ten times. This chain connects TRBV4-1 to TRBJ2-7; a possible D gene is TRBD2 (5 bases). CDR1 is MGHRA, CDR2 YSYEKL, per germline. V was pared by 3 bases and J by 6 bases, with 9 bases between. CDR3 length: 12 residues. In DNA form, the CDR3 reads TGCGCCAGCAGCCATCCCCGGGGCGAGCAGTACTTC. The encoded protein is CASSHPRGEQYF.

There are many counts of this clonotype. The CDR3 here is CASSQDAGGSYNEQFF. In DNA, the CDR3 is TGTGCCAGCAGCCAAGACGCGGGAGGGTCTTACAATGAGCAGTTCTTC. The gene calls are TRBV3-1 and TRBJ2-1, with 9 bases aligning to TRBD2. The V and J ends lost 0 bases and 4 bases, in that order; junction bases with no gene match: 4. This CDR3 contains 16 residues. Germline V lookup: CDR1 LGHDT, CDR2 YNNKEL (reference sequence).

Only a few counts were recorded for this clonotype. V is TRBV5-6 and J is TRBJ2-2; 7 bases fit TRBD2. Germline V CDR1 and CDR2: SGHDT, YYEEEE. V lost 2 bases to trimming and J lost 2 bases; unmatched junction nucleotides: 3. This CDR3 comprises 15 residues. In nucleotides, the CDR3 is TGTGCCAGCAGCTTTGGACTAGTCAACACCGGGGAGCTGTTTTTT. It specifies CASSFGLVNTGELFF.

This chain joins TRBV7-2 and TRBJ2-7; 8 bases agree with TRBD1. The CDR3 runs to 14 residues. The J segment lost 3 bases and the V segment lost 5 bases, leaving 6 bases of the junction unmatched. Germline CDR1 reads SGHTA; CDR2 reads FQGNSA. The CDR3 here is CASSGAGTGYEQYF. In nucleotides, the CDR3 is TGTGCCAGCAGCGGAGCCGGGACAGGCTACGAGCAGTACTTC.

This clonotype showed up just a few times. The CDR3, as DNA: TGCAGCGTTGTGGGGACTAGCGGGACCTACGAGCAGTACTTC. Its protein is CSVVGTSGTYEQYF. V usage is TRBV29-1 and J usage is TRBJ2-7; 13 bases agree with TRBD2. CDR1 SQVTM and CDR2 ANQGSEA come from the germline V gene. The length of the CDR3 is 14 residues. The ends lost 4 bases at V and 2 bases at J; junction bases unmatched: 2.

V usage is TRBV5-1 and J usage is TRBJ2-1; D is undetermined. The V and J ends lost 1 base and 1 base respectively, with 9 bases between them. Germline values: CDR1 SGHRS, CDR2 YFSETQ. This CDR3 is built from 15 residues. CDR3 protein: CASSLRTDSYNEQFF. The CDR3 DNA sequence: TGCGCCAGCAGCTTGCGGACGGATTCCTACAATGAGCAGTTCTTC.

This clonotype was picked up many times. The CDR3 DNA reads TGTGCCAGCACTACTCGGGGGAGGTACAATGAGCAGTTCTTC. It is translated as CASTTRGRYNEQFF. This chain links TRBV7-2 with TRBJ2-1, with D tentatively TRBD2 (6 bases). This CDR3 is 14 amino acids long. Trimming took 7 bases from V and 4 from J, leaving 14 bases between them. In germline, CDR1 is SGHTA, CDR2 FQGNSA.

The rearrangement uses TRBV14 and TRBJ2-1; the match to TRBD2 covers 8 bases. Germline CDR1 SGHDN, CDR2 FVKESK. The junction had 8 bases not matched to a gene; V was cut back by 4 bases and J by 3 bases. The CDR3 spans 16 residues. The CDR3 region is CASSPLRSGSYNEQFF. Written as DNA, the CDR3 is TGTGCCAGCAGCCCCCTCAGAAGCGGGAGCTACAATGAGCAGTTCTTC.

The chain joins TRBV10-3 to TRBJ2-2, with TRBD1 matching 9 bases. The CDR3 covers 15 residues. V shed 7 bases and J 6 bases; nucleotides not matched to a gene: 9. Germline V gene data show CDR1 as ENHRY and CDR2 as SYGVKD. DNA of the CDR3: TGTGCCATCACCCCGGGACAGGGTAGTGCCGGGGAGCTGTTTTTT. Its protein product is CAITPGQGSAGELFF.